This is a list of T cell receptor beta chains from one sample in a study of cytotoxic CD8 clonotypes in ibrutinib-treated CLL. Generated by immunoSEQ multiplex PCR, the TCRdb table keeps only in-frame clones and is missing some. The sample gives about 70,000 clones, 75% to 95% of which show up once; roughly 3% is in the top ten. Sequenced material: PBMCs, taken after 12 months of ibrutinib treatment. These receptors all stem from a human donor with chronic lymphocytic leukemia. Both conserved end residues are part of each CDR3. The D gene is left open where the match is weak. The size of a clone is reported for some rows only, either as once, few or many, or as a class for expanded clones.

j_gene: TRBJ2-7; d_gene: -; abundance: -; v_gene: TRBV5-5; CDR3aa: CACTNNDYEQYF; CDR3nt: TGTGCCTGCACAAACAACGACTACGAGCAGTACTTC
j_gene: TRBJ2-7; d_gene: -; abundance: -; v_gene: TRBV27; CDR3aa: CASSLIWRESLHEQYF; CDR3nt: TGTGCCAGCAGTTTAATCTGGAGGGAAAGTCTTCACGAGCAGTACTTC
j_gene: TRBJ2-4; d_gene: -; abundance: -; v_gene: TRBV10-3; CDR3aa: CAISDTPRDGNIQYF; CDR3nt: TGTGCCATCAGTGACACTCCAAGGGACGGAAACATTCAGTACTTC
j_gene: TRBJ2-2; d_gene: TRBD1; abundance: once; v_gene: TRBV7-9; CDR3aa: CASSLPGQGAGTGELFF; CDR3nt: TGTGCCAGCAGCTTACCGGGACAGGGGGCCGGCACCGGGGAGCTGTTTTTT
j_gene: TRBJ2-7; d_gene: -; abundance: -; v_gene: TRBV19; CDR3aa: CASSPKGFDEQYF; CDR3nt: TGTGCCAGTAGTCCAAAGGGGTTTGACGAGCAGTACTTC
j_gene: TRBJ2-7; d_gene: TRBD1; abundance: -; v_gene: TRBV5-5; CDR3aa: CASSLAFGTGVGEQYF; CDR3nt: TGTGCCAGCAGCTTGGCCTTCGGGACAGGGGTTGGCGAGCAGTACTTC
j_gene: TRBJ2-2; d_gene: TRBD2; abundance: -; v_gene: TRBV5-1; CDR3aa: CASSGRLAGGETGELFF; CDR3nt: TGCGCCAGCAGCGGAAGACTAGCGGGAGGGGAGACCGGGGAGCTGTTTTTT
j_gene: TRBJ2-3; d_gene: TRBD2; abundance: -; v_gene: TRBV18; CDR3aa: CASSQPVPGGLAGFTDTQYF; CDR3nt: TGTGCCAGCTCACAACCGGTTCCCGGGGGACTAGCGGGATTCACAGATACGCAGTATTTT
j_gene: TRBJ1-1; d_gene: -; abundance: -; v_gene: TRBV7-3; CDR3aa: CASSLTENTEAFF; CDR3nt: TGTGCCAGCAGCTTAACCGAAAACACTGAAGCTTTCTTT
j_gene: TRBJ2-3; d_gene: -; abundance: -; v_gene: TRBV2; CDR3aa: CASRTRNTDTQYF; CDR3nt: TGTGCCAGCAGAACCCGGAACACAGATACGCAGTATTTT
j_gene: TRBJ2-1; d_gene: TRBD2; abundance: -; v_gene: TRBV23-1; CDR3aa: CASSQFREGKSSYNEQFF; CDR3nt: TGCGCCAGCAGTCAATTTCGGGAGGGAAAGAGCTCCTACAATGAGCAGTTCTTC
j_gene: TRBJ2-3; d_gene: -; abundance: -; v_gene: TRBV19; CDR3aa: CASGYRTAGTDTQYF; CDR3nt: TGTGCCAGCGGGTATAGGACGGCTGGCACAGATACGCAGTATTTT
j_gene: TRBJ2-1; d_gene: TRBD1; abundance: -; v_gene: TRBV10-3; CDR3aa: CAISDPGQGAREQFF; CDR3nt: TGTGCCATCAGTGATCCGGGACAGGGGGCTCGTGAGCAGTTCTTC
j_gene: TRBJ1-4; d_gene: -; abundance: -; v_gene: TRBV19; CDR3aa: CASSPRTRDEKLFF; CDR3nt: TGTGCCAGTAGTCCCCGGACCAGGGATGAAAAACTGTTTTTT
j_gene: TRBJ2-7; d_gene: TRBD1; abundance: once; v_gene: TRBV6-5; CDR3aa: CASRWGQAYEQYF; CDR3nt: TGTGCCAGCAGGTGGGGACAGGCCTACGAGCAGTACTTC
j_gene: TRBJ2-1; d_gene: TRBD2; abundance: -; v_gene: TRBV27; CDR3aa: CASSLGGLWLAGRNEQFF; CDR3nt: TGTGCCAGCAGTTTGGGCGGACTTTGGCTAGCGGGGAGGAATGAGCAGTTCTTC
j_gene: TRBJ1-6; d_gene: TRBD1; abundance: -; v_gene: TRBV29-1; CDR3aa: CSASTGGNSPLHF; CDR3nt: TGCAGCGCCTCGACAGGGGGCAATTCACCCCTCCACTTT
j_gene: TRBJ1-1; d_gene: -; abundance: -; v_gene: TRBV7-9; CDR3aa: CASSLWGNTEAFF; CDR3nt: TGTGCCAGCAGCTTGTGGGGGAACACTGAAGCTTTCTTT
j_gene: TRBJ1-2; d_gene: -; abundance: -; v_gene: TRBV2; CDR3aa: CATEGGRIYGYTF; CDR3nt: TGTGCCACCGAAGGGGGGCGTATCTATGGCTACACCTTC
j_gene: TRBJ2-1; d_gene: -; abundance: -; v_gene: TRBV7-8; CDR3aa: CASSLDFGLGNEQFF; CDR3nt: TGTGCCAGCAGCTTAGACTTTGGCCTCGGCAATGAGCAGTTCTTC
j_gene: TRBJ1-1; d_gene: -; abundance: -; v_gene: TRBV9; CDR3aa: CASSGLRAPGDGTEAFF; CDR3nt: TGTGCCAGCAGCGGGCTAAGGGCCCCAGGGGATGGTACTGAAGCTTTCTTT
j_gene: TRBJ2-3; d_gene: -; abundance: -; v_gene: TRBV19; CDR3aa: CASRITDTQYF; CDR3nt: TGTGCCAGTAGGATAACAGATACGCAGTATTTT
j_gene: TRBJ1-1; d_gene: -; abundance: -; v_gene: TRBV27; CDR3aa: CASSSGRALNTEAFF; CDR3nt: TGTGCCAGCAGTTCGGGCCGAGCGCTTAACACTGAAGCTTTCTTT
j_gene: TRBJ2-2; d_gene: TRBD2; abundance: -; v_gene: TRBV7-9; CDR3aa: CASSLRKPGTSETGELFF; CDR3nt: TGTGCCAGCAGCTTACGAAAACCCGGGACTAGCGAAACCGGGGAGCTGTTTTTT
j_gene: TRBJ2-5; d_gene: TRBD2; abundance: -; v_gene: TRBV7-6; CDR3aa: CASSLGVSGAAETQYF; CDR3nt: TGTGCCAGCAGCTTAGGTGTTAGCGGGGCCGCAGAGACCCAGTACTTC
j_gene: TRBJ1-1; d_gene: -; abundance: -; v_gene: TRBV6-1; CDR3aa: CASSDPHRVTTEAFF; CDR3nt: TGTGCCAGCAGTGATCCCCACAGGGTGACCACTGAAGCTTTCTTT
j_gene: TRBJ2-7; d_gene: -; abundance: few; v_gene: TRBV30; CDR3aa: CAWGPPPRAFASYEQYF; CDR3nt: TGTGCCTGGGGGCCCCCCCCTCGGGCCTTCGCGTCCTACGAGCAGTACTTC
j_gene: TRBJ1-2; d_gene: TRBD1; abundance: -; v_gene: TRBV7-9; CDR3aa: CASSLWDRVYGYTF; CDR3nt: TGTGCCAGCAGCTTATGGGACAGGGTCTATGGCTACACCTTC
j_gene: TRBJ2-1; d_gene: TRBD2; abundance: -; v_gene: TRBV11-3; CDR3aa: CASSLESGIPPYNEQFF; CDR3nt: TGTGCCAGCAGCTTAGAAAGCGGGATTCCACCCTACAATGAGCAGTTCTTC
j_gene: TRBJ2-7; d_gene: -; abundance: once; v_gene: TRBV18; CDR3aa: CASSPSGAGYEQYF; CDR3nt: TGTGCCAGCTCACCTAGTGGGGCGGGCTACGAGCAGTACTTC
j_gene: TRBJ1-2; d_gene: -; abundance: -; v_gene: TRBV30; CDR3aa: CAWSKGLGYGYTF; CDR3nt: TGTGCCTGGTCTAAGGGGCTGGGCTATGGCTACACCTTC
j_gene: TRBJ1-3; d_gene: -; abundance: -; v_gene: TRBV19; CDR3aa: CASSSPGSNRGNTIYF; CDR3nt: TGTGCCAGTAGCAGCCCCGGGTCCAACAGGGGAAACACCATATATTTT
j_gene: TRBJ1-2; d_gene: -; abundance: -; v_gene: TRBV4-3; CDR3aa: CASSQDRTRGYTF; CDR3nt: TGCGCCAGCAGCCAAGACCGTACAAGGGGCTACACCTTC
j_gene: TRBJ2-7; d_gene: -; abundance: -; v_gene: TRBV30; CDR3aa: CAWSTRTVLEQYF; CDR3nt: TGTGCCTGGAGCACAAGGACAGTCCTAGAGCAGTACTTC
j_gene: TRBJ2-2; d_gene: TRBD2; abundance: -; v_gene: TRBV10-1; CDR3aa: CASTAGGNTGELFF; CDR3nt: TGCGCCAGCACAGCGGGAGGCAACACCGGGGAGCTGTTTTTT
j_gene: TRBJ1-2; d_gene: -; abundance: -; v_gene: TRBV28; CDR3aa: CASSPPRGGGYGYTF; CDR3nt: TGTGCCAGCAGTCCTCCGCGGGGCGGAGGGTATGGCTACACCTTC
j_gene: TRBJ2-3; d_gene: TRBD2; abundance: -; v_gene: TRBV6-4; CDR3aa: CASSIRLAGGFPSTDTQYF; CDR3nt: TGTGCCAGCAGTATCCGACTAGCGGGAGGTTTTCCTAGCACAGATACGCAGTATTTT
j_gene: TRBJ2-1; d_gene: -; abundance: -; v_gene: TRBV5-4; CDR3aa: CASSLGLSGASYNEQFF; CDR3nt: TGTGCCAGCAGCTTGGGTCTCTCGGGGGCTTCCTACAATGAGCAGTTCTTC
j_gene: TRBJ2-7; d_gene: TRBD2; abundance: -; v_gene: TRBV7-9; CDR3aa: CASSSGSGRALPEQYF; CDR3nt: TGTGCCAGCAGCTCCGGGAGCGGGAGGGCCCTCCCGGAGCAGTACTTC
j_gene: TRBJ2-7; d_gene: -; abundance: -; v_gene: TRBV30; CDR3aa: CAGGRVGVEQYF; CDR3nt: TGTGCCGGAGGCAGAGTTGGGGTCGAGCAGTACTTC
j_gene: TRBJ1-2; d_gene: TRBD1; abundance: -; v_gene: TRBV5-1; CDR3aa: CASSVGGQETYGYTF; CDR3nt: TGCGCCAGCAGCGTGGGGGGACAGGAAACCTATGGCTACACCTTC
j_gene: TRBJ1-5; d_gene: -; abundance: -; v_gene: TRBV5-8; CDR3aa: CASSLAWTAVNQPQHF; CDR3nt: TGTGCCAGCAGCTTGGCTTGGACAGCAGTGAATCAGCCCCAGCATTTT
j_gene: TRBJ1-2; d_gene: TRBD1; abundance: -; v_gene: TRBV9; CDR3aa: CASSAPGQGNYGYTF; CDR3nt: TGTGCCAGCAGCGCCCCGGGACAGGGAAACTATGGCTACACCTTC
j_gene: TRBJ2-1; d_gene: -; abundance: -; v_gene: TRBV18; CDR3aa: CASSPTGRGTNNEQFF; CDR3nt: TGTGCCAGCTCACCAACCGGACGGGGGACCAACAATGAGCAGTTCTTC
j_gene: TRBJ2-1; d_gene: TRBD2; abundance: once; v_gene: TRBV4-1; CDR3aa: CASSRGGGRVEWEQFF; CDR3nt: TGCGCCAGCAGCCGCGGGGGCGGGAGGGTCGAGTGGGAGCAGTTCTTC
j_gene: TRBJ1-2; d_gene: TRBD1; abundance: -; v_gene: TRBV27; CDR3aa: CASSFMRDSRRGYTF; CDR3nt: TGTGCCAGCAGTTTTATGAGGGACAGCCGGCGTGGCTACACCTTC